The 30 T cell receptor beta chains given below trace back to one sample, sequenced in a study of human T cells and chemical hapten exposure. TCRdb fed the RACE reads into MiXCR, producing one record per CDR3 protein. The data show 100,000 to 150,000 distinct CDR3 sequences, approximately 11% seen once. Regarding time point: patch test 3, about 24 weeks after DPC sensitization. Described treatment: therapeutic diphenylcyclopropenone sensitization with weekly scalp DPC. The starting material was whole blood, obtained in connection with sensitization to the hapten diphenylcyclopropenone (DPC). These receptors originate from a woman aged 45-65 years with alopecia areata. Some clones in this sample may be carry-over from other donors' samples.

This rearrangement joins TRBV6-2 or TRBV6-3 to TRBJ2-5; D may be TRBD1 (6 bases). V shed 4 bases and J shed 4 bases, with 16 bases lying between them. CDR1 and CDR2 (germline): MNHEY, SVGEGT. The CDR3 is 15 amino acids. The CDR3: CASSSLTGCGETQYF. As DNA, the CDR3 is TGTGCCAGCAGTTCCCTTACAGGGTGTGGAGAGACCCAGTACTTC.

The chain joins TRBV7-9 to TRBJ2-6; 7 bases match TRBD1. Germline V CDR1 and CDR2: SEHNR, FQNEAQ (reference sequence). The V gene end was trimmed by 4 bases and the J gene end by 0 bases; junction bases not matched to a gene: 0. The CDR3 spans 15 residues. The CDR3 reads CASSWDSSGANVLTF. The CDR3 DNA follows: TGTGCCAGCAGCTGGGACAGCTCTGGGGCCAACGTCCTGACTTTC.

This clonotype was found a few times. This chain links TRBV29-1 with TRBJ2-1; TRBD1 is a possible D gene (6 bases). Germline values: CDR1 SQVTM, CDR2 ANQGSEA. The germline V and J ends were trimmed by 1 base and 7 bases, with 11 bases remaining between them. The CDR3 has 13 residues. The DNA of the CDR3 is TGCAGCGTTGAAGCCAGCAGGGGAAATGAGCAGTTCTTC. It codes for CSVEASRGNEQFF.

The chain couples TRBV5-1 to TRBJ1-2, with D possibly matching TRBD1 (5 bases). The CDR3 has 13 residues. The germline V gene has CDR1 SGHRS and CDR2 YFSETQ. Trimming removed 0 bases from V and 4 bases from J, with 7 bases in between. The CDR3 spells CASSLDRTYGYTF. DNA of the CDR3: TGCGCCAGCAGCTTGGACAGGACCTATGGCTACACCTTC. Supplemented by reference TRBV5-1 and TRBJ1-2, the full variable domain reads KAGVTQTPRYLIKTRGQQVTLSCSPISGHRSVSWYQQTPGQGLQFLFEYFSETQRNKGNFPGRFSGRQFSNSRSEMNVSTLELGDSALYLCASSLDRTYGYTFGSGTRLTVV.

This chain joins TRBV3-1 and TRBJ2-2, with 7 bases that match TRBD1. The length of the CDR3 is 15 residues. CDR1 is LGHDT and CDR2 is YNNKEL in the germline V gene (reference sequence). V dropped 3 bases and J dropped 4; count of bases not matched to a gene: 5. The chain's CDR3 is CASSQGQIGTGELFF. CDR3 DNA sequence: TGTGCCAGCAGCCAGGGACAGATCGGCACCGGGGAGCTGTTTTTT. Complete variable domain (other parts from reference TRBV3-1 and TRBJ2-2): DTAVSQTPKYLVTQMGNDKSIKCEQNLGHDTMYWYKQDSKKFLKIMFSYNNKELIINETVPNRFSPKSPDKAHLNLHINSLELGDSAVYFCASSQGQIGTGELFFGEGSRLTVL.

V usage is TRBV12-3 or TRBV12-4 and J usage is TRBJ2-6; 8 nucleotides line up with TRBD1. This CDR3 is built from 17 residues. The trim removed 6 bases at V and 0 bases at J, leaving 7 bases unmatched. In nucleotides, the CDR3 is TGTGCCAGCAGGACGACAGGGGTCCTCTCTGGGGCCAACGTCCTGACTTTC. Encoded protein: CASRTTGVLSGANVLTF.

V gene TRBV4-1 combines with J gene TRBJ2-7, with a possible D match to TRBD2 (7 bases). Germline values: CDR1 MGHRA, CDR2 YSYEKL. V lost 0 bases and J 0 bases, leaving 12 bases between the germline ends. The CDR3 runs 16 residues. The CDR3 protein is CASSQDGRGPSYEQYF. CDR3 DNA: TGCGCCAGCAGCCAAGATGGGCGGGGGCCCTCCTACGAGCAGTACTTC.

The sample holds a few counts of this clonotype. The chain links TRBV28 to TRBJ2-3; either TRBD1 or TRBD2 may supply D (5 bases each). This CDR3 has 14 amino acids. Trimming took off 2 bases at V and 6 bases at J, with 12 bases between the two ends. Germline V gene data show CDR1 as MDHEN and CDR2 as SYDVKM. CDR3: CASSLGQGGDTQYF. Here the CDR3 DNA reads TGTGCCAGCAGTTTAGGGCAGGGCGGGGATACGCAGTATTTT.

This chain connects TRBV12-3 or TRBV12-4 to TRBJ1-1; 7 positions agree with TRBD1. The CDR3 covers 13 residues. Trimming took 10 bases from V and 3 from J; bases not matched to a gene: 8. CDR3 region: CAIRGQMYTEAFF. The DNA of the CDR3 is TGTGCCATCCGGGGACAGATGTACACTGAAGCTTTCTTT.

The chain recombines TRBV4-2 with TRBJ2-7; 7 bases agree with TRBD1. Unmatched junction bases numbered 12, after V lost 1 base and J lost 12 bases. The CDR3 loop spans 14 amino acids. Germline V gene sequence: CDR1 LGHNA, CDR2 YNFKEQ. The CDR3 region is CASSQGQGTEPRYF. Here the CDR3 DNA reads TGTGCCAGCAGCCAAGGGCAGGGGACAGAACCGAGGTACTTC.

The J gene is TRBJ1-1, the V gene TRBV5-1; perhaps TRBD1 as D (6 bases). Germline lookup yields CDR1 SGHRS and CDR2 YFSETQ. There are 15 residues in the CDR3. The ends were cut back, 0 bases at V and 5 bases at J, with 14 bases in the middle. CDR3 sequence: CASSLVTGHRTEAFF. CDR3 nucleotides: TGCGCCAGCAGCTTGGTCACGGGACACAGAACTGAAGCTTTCTTT.

This chain joins TRBV12-3 or TRBV12-4 and TRBJ1-2, with no clear D. V lost 6 bases and J lost 4, with 12 bases in between. This CDR3 spans 13 amino acids. CDR3 protein: CASREDSAYGYTF. The CDR3 DNA reads as TGTGCCAGCAGAGAGGACTCAGCCTATGGCTACACCTTC.

This clonotype has a count of ten or more. The chain couples TRBV12-5 to TRBJ2-1; D is undetermined. The length of the CDR3 is 13 residues. Germline assignment: CDR1 LGHNT and CDR2 FRNRAP. Deletions cut 7 bases from V and 4 bases from J, with 11 bases between. The CDR3 DNA reads TGTGCTAGTGCTTCATGGGGATACAATGAGCAGTTCTTC. Translating gives CASASWGYNEQFF.

The CDR3 sequence: CASRGSKETQYF. DNA for the CDR3: TGTGCCAGCAGGGGATCTAAAGAGACCCAGTACTTC. The rearrangement uses TRBV2 and TRBJ2-5; D gene unclear. V lost 6 bases, J lost 3 bases, and 8 bases lay in between. Looked up from germline, CDR1 is SNHLY and CDR2 is FYNNEI. This CDR3 has 12 residues. The full variable domain, its missing parts supplied by reference TRBV2 and TRBJ2-5, is EPEVTQTPSHQVTQMGQEVILRCVPISNHLYFYWYRQILGQKVEFLVSFYNNEISEKSEIFDDQFSVERPDGSNFTLKIRSTKLEDSAMYFCASRGSKETQYFGPGTRLLVL.

There are many counts of this clonotype. The chain combines TRBV25-1 with TRBJ2-7; the D is unclear. Trimming took off 3 bases at V and 6 bases at J, with 9 bases between the two ends. The germline CDR1 and CDR2 sequences are MGHDK and SYGVNS. The length of the CDR3 is 12 residues. The CDR3 sequence: CASSETPLEQYF. For the CDR3, the DNA is TGTGCCAGCAGTGAGACCCCCCTCGAGCAGTACTTC.

This clonotype came up a few times. The chain recombines TRBV12-3 or TRBV12-4 with TRBJ2-1, with TRBD2 matching 7 bases. Unmatched junction bases numbered 11, after V lost 10 bases and J lost 5 bases. The CDR3 has 14 amino acids. CDR3 loop: CATSPGAGNNEQFF. The CDR3 coding sequence is TGTGCCACTAGTCCGGGAGCGGGAAACAATGAGCAGTTCTTC.

The chain is built from TRBV27 and TRBJ2-7; no definite D call. The V end was cut by 11 bases, the J end by 4 bases, with 15 bases between. CDR3 size: 12 residues. Per the germline V gene, CDR1 is MNHEY and CDR2 is SMNVEV (reference sequence). The CDR3 loop reads CAGLGAYYEQYF. CDR3 sequence (DNA): TGTGCCGGCCTCGGCGCTTATTACGAGCAGTACTTC.

The sample holds a few counts of this clonotype. V usage is TRBV27 and J usage is TRBJ2-3, with D perhaps being TRBD1 or TRBD2 (5 bases each). The V gene's germline CDR1 is MNHEY and CDR2 SMNVEV (reference sequence). The V end was cut by 0 bases, the J end by 3 bases, with 10 bases between. The CDR3 sequence is 15 residues long. The CDR3 is CASSLSGVVTDTQYF. The CDR3 DNA is TGTGCCAGCAGTTTATCGGGGGTCGTGACAGATACGCAGTATTTT.

This clonotype was seen only a few times. This sequence joins TRBV4-2 and TRBJ2-3; D remains ambiguous. With 0 bases removed from V and 2 bases from J, the gap between germline ends came to 3 bases. The CDR3 extends over 13 amino acids. The V gene's germline CDR1 is LGHNA and CDR2 YNFKEQ. Here the CDR3 reads CASSQDPTDTQYF. In nucleotides, the CDR3 is TGTGCCAGCAGCCAAGATCCCACAGATACGCAGTATTTT.

This clonotype was seen more than once but under ten times. J is TRBJ2-5 and V is TRBV28; 8 bases line up with TRBD2. The germline V gene has CDR1 MDHEN and CDR2 SYDVKM. V dropped 5 bases and J dropped 5; count of bases not matched to a gene: 4. The CDR3 sequence is 13 residues long. The CDR3 loop reads CASSPTSAETQYF. The CDR3 DNA follows: TGTGCCAGCAGTCCGACTAGCGCGGAGACCCAGTACTTC.

This clonotype was seen at least ten times. The chain employs TRBV10-1 and TRBJ2-2, with D perhaps matching TRBD1 (5 bases). The ends were cut back, 6 bases at V and 5 bases at J, with 10 bases in the middle. The germline CDR1 and CDR2 sequences are WNHNN and SYGVQD (reference sequence). CDR3 size: 13 residues. The CDR3 reads CASRAQGTGELFF. The CDR3 DNA follows: TGCGCCAGCAGGGCTCAGGGAACCGGGGAGCTGTTTTTT.

This clonotype was recorded a few times. The rearrangement uses TRBV12-3 or TRBV12-4 and TRBJ1-1; 8 bases agree with TRBD1. J lost 6 bases, V lost 8 bases, and 5 bases had no gene match. This CDR3 is 12 amino acids long. DNA of the CDR3: TGTGCCAGCGGACAGGGAACGGCTGAAGCTTTCTTT. Its protein product is CASGQGTAEAFF.

This clonotype has just a few counts. The chain has TRBV20-1 and TRBJ1-4; 11 positions match TRBD1. Per germline, CDR1 DFQATT and CDR2 SNEGSKA (reference sequence). Unmatched junction bases numbered 3, after V lost 4 bases and J lost 8 bases. This CDR3 comprises 13 residues. The CDR3 here is CSAKDRGREKLFF. For the CDR3, the DNA is TGCAGTGCTAAGGACAGGGGGCGAGAAAAACTGTTTTTT.

This clonotype appeared a few times. J is TRBJ1-6 and V is TRBV3-1; D gene uncertain. This CDR3 has 12 amino acids. The ends were cut back, 6 bases at V and 8 bases at J, with 8 bases in the middle. From germline, CDR1 is LGHDT and CDR2 YNNKEL (reference sequence). Here the CDR3 reads CASRILDSPLHF. CDR3 sequence (DNA): TGTGCCAGCAGGATTTTAGATTCACCCCTCCACTTT.

V gene TRBV4-1 combines with J gene TRBJ2-5; 11 bases agree with TRBD1. Per germline, CDR1 MGHRA and CDR2 YSYEKL. The CDR3 runs to 17 residues. Trimming removed 1 base from V and 4 bases from J; junction bases left unmatched: 8. Here the CDR3 reads CASSQGGGTGGRETQYF. The DNA for the CDR3 is TGCGCCAGCAGCCAAGGCGGGGGGACAGGGGGTAGAGAGACCCAGTACTTC.

In this sample, this clonotype turned up many times. The chain uses TRBV6-2 or TRBV6-3 and TRBJ2-3; D ambiguous. The V end lost 7 bases, the J end lost 4 bases, and 15 bases lay between the germline ends. The CDR3 sequence is 14 residues long. Germline CDR1 and CDR2: MNHEY and SVGEGT. CDR3 in amino acids: CASTSFGAPDTQYF. For the CDR3, the DNA is TGTGCCAGCACCTCTTTCGGAGCCCCAGATACGCAGTATTTT.

Note on this clonotype: The junction does not match germline at one end; this may be a read error. This chain connects TRBV6-2 or TRBV6-3 to TRBJ1-1; no clear D. This CDR3 comprises 17 residues. The germline CDR1 and CDR2 sequences are MNHEY and SVGEGT. CDR3 nucleotide sequence: TGTGCCAGCAGTTACCCGGAAACCGGGGTGGCGTCCACTGAAACTTTCTTT. Translation: CASSYPETGVASTETFF.

This clonotype was observed many times. The chain combines TRBV18 with TRBJ2-1; 11 bases are a match to TRBD2. This CDR3 comprises 16 residues. J gave up 0 bases and V 5 bases, and 3 bases lay outside the gene matches. Germline loops: CDR1 KGHSH, CDR2 LQKENI. The CDR3: CASSVTSGVSYNEQFF. The DNA of the CDR3 is TGTGCCAGCTCAGTGACTAGCGGGGTCTCCTACAATGAGCAGTTCTTC.

The chain is built from TRBV7-2 and TRBJ1-2, with TRBD1 matching over 8 bases. The CDR3 runs 17 residues. The germline V gene has CDR1 SGHTA and CDR2 FQGNSA. V was pared by 4 bases and J by 3 bases, with 13 bases of the junction left unmatched. This CDR3 reads CASSSWGQVPGDYGYTF. The CDR3 DNA sequence: TGTGCCAGCAGCTCGTGGGGACAGGTACCAGGGGACTATGGCTACACCTTC.

Only a few counts were recorded for this clonotype. V gene TRBV24-1 combines with J gene TRBJ2-3, with D possibly called TRBD1 or TRBD2 (5 bases each). The V end lost 3 bases, the J end lost 5 bases, and 26 bases lay between the germline ends. CDR1 and CDR2 from the germline V gene are KGHDR and SFDVKD. The CDR3 extends over 19 amino acids. The CDR3 loop is CATSDPSTGTANLGDTQYF. CDR3 DNA: TGTGCCACCAGTGATCCTTCTACGGGGACGGCTAATCTGGGAGATACGCAGTATTTT.